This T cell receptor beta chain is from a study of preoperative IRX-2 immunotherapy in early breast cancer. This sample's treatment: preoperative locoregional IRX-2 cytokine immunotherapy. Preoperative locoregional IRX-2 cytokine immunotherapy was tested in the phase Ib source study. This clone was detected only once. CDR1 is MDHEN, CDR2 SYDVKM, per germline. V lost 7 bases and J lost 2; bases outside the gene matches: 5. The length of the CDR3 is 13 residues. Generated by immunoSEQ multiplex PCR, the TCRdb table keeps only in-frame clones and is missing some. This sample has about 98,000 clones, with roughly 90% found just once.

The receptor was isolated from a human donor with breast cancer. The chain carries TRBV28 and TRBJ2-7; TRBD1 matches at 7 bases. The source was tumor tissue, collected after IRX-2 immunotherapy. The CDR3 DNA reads TGTGCCAGCACCTCCGGGACAGCCTACGAGCAGTACTTC. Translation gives CASTSGTAYEQYF.